This entry lists 32 T cell receptor beta chains sequenced from one sample in a study of beta chain features in type 1 diabetes. The entirety of the isolated RNA underwent reverse transcription, so expressed TCRB transcripts were sequenced. Clones were sequenced by immunoSEQ multiplex PCR, and TCRdb holds only the in-frame ones, with some missing. The sample lists almost 350,000 clones; less than 10% were seen once. Sequenced material: central memory CD4+ T cells from blood. The receptors derive from a woman aged 18-30 years in good health.

V and J are TRBV13 and TRBJ1-3; TRBD1 is a possible D gene (6 bases). The CDR3 loop spans 15 amino acids. The germline gives CDR1 PRHDT, CDR2 FYEKMQ (reference sequence). V dropped 4 bases and J dropped 2 bases, with 12 bases sitting between them. The CDR3 sequence: CASSSQGSPGNTIYF. The DNA for the CDR3 is TGTGCCAGCAGCTCCCAGGGGTCCCCTGGAAACACCATATATTTT.

A remark on this clone: The sample contains more than one DNA sequence encoding this CDR3. The chain combines TRBV7-2 with TRBJ2-7; TRBD2 agrees at 11 bases. Germline assignment: CDR1 SGHTA and CDR2 FQGNSA. The length of the CDR3 is 15 residues. V dropped 5 bases and J dropped 1; count of bases not matched to a gene: 4. CDR3 coding DNA: TGTGCCAGCAGCCCGGTAGCGGGAGGGTCCTACGAGCAGTACTTC. Its protein product is CASSPVAGGSYEQYF.

This clone was seen only a few times. The chain employs TRBV5-1 and TRBJ1-5, with D perhaps TRBD1 (5 bases). V was trimmed by 4 bases and J by 0 bases, leaving 11 bases between them. The CDR3 sequence is 15 residues long. Germline values: CDR1 SGHRS, CDR2 YFSETQ. The CDR3 DNA is TGCGCCAGCAGCATTGGGACGGTTAGCAATCAGCCCCAGCATTTT. It translates to CASSIGTVSNQPQHF.

The rearrangement links TRBV19 to TRBJ2-1; D remains ambiguous. Deletions cut 6 bases from V and 7 bases from J, with 13 bases between. Germline V gene lookup returns CDR1 LNHDA and CDR2 SQIVND (reference sequence). The CDR3 covers 13 residues. The DNA of the CDR3 is TGTGCCAGTAGGATGGGTGGGTTAAATGAGCAGTTCTTC. Translating gives CASRMGGLNEQFF.

The rearrangement uses TRBV6-1 and TRBJ2-3, with 9 bases matching TRBD2. V lost 7 bases and J lost 3; bases outside the gene matches: 8. Germline CDR1 reads MNHNS; CDR2 reads SASEGT. This CDR3 spans 15 amino acids. Here the CDR3 DNA reads TGTGCCAGCACCCGTAGCGGGAGTTTGACAGATACGCAGTATTTT. As protein: CASTRSGSLTDTQYF.

This clone showed up just a few times. The chain links TRBV7-2 to TRBJ2-3; D gene unclear. Trimming removed 5 bases at V and 6 bases at J, with 9 bases between. Germline V gene data show CDR1 as SGHTA and CDR2 as FQGNSA. This CDR3 is built from 12 residues. The DNA for the CDR3 is TGTGCCAGCAGCCCAAGCCAGGATACGCAGTATTTT. Protein sequence: CASSPSQDTQYF. The full variable domain, with the rest looked up from reference TRBV7-2 and TRBJ2-3, is GAGVSQSPSNKVTEKGKDVELRCDPISGHTALYWYRQSLGQGLEFLIYFQGNSAPDKSGLPSDRFSAERTGGSVSTLTIQRTQQEDSAVYLCASSPSQDTQYFGPGTRLTVL.

The chain couples TRBV7-3 to TRBJ2-3, with unresolved D. The ends were cut back, 5 bases at V and 3 bases at J, with 12 bases in the middle. Per germline, CDR1 SGHTA and CDR2 FQGTGA. The CDR3 loop spans 14 amino acids. CDR3 in amino acids: CASSPSGLTDTQYF. As DNA, the CDR3 is TGTGCCAGCAGCCCCAGTGGGTTAACAGATACGCAGTATTTT.

This clone appeared many times. The V call is TRBV18, the J call TRBJ2-4, with D perhaps matching TRBD2 (5 bases). Germline V CDR1 and CDR2: KGHSH, LQKENI. V dropped 3 bases and J dropped 9 bases, with 18 bases sitting between them. The CDR3 is made up of 15 amino acids. The DNA for the CDR3 is TGTGCCAGCTCACCCCAGGTGGGCGAGGGTAGCATTCAGTACTTC. Translation: CASSPQVGEGSIQYF.

This clone was counted ten times or more. The V gene is TRBV6-1, the J gene TRBJ2-6; D is ambiguous. This CDR3 is 17 amino acids long. The V end lost 7 bases, the J end lost 0 bases, and 16 bases lay between the germline ends. Germline V CDR1 and CDR2: MNHNS, SASEGT. The CDR3 sequence is CASTETAAPSGANVLTF. In nucleotides, the CDR3 is TGTGCCAGCACTGAGACTGCTGCTCCCTCTGGGGCCAACGTCCTGACTTTC.

V and J are TRBV19 and TRBJ1-5, with D uncertain. V gave up 3 bases and J gave up 7 bases, with 10 bases separating them. Germline V gene data show CDR1 as LNHDA and CDR2 as SQIVND (reference sequence). This CDR3 is built from 13 residues. The CDR3 coding sequence is TGTGCCAGTAGTATTTCCGGGGAACAGCCCCAGCATTTT. Translated, it gives CASSISGEQPQHF.

This clone was seen many times. V is TRBV6-5 and J is TRBJ2-1, with D perhaps matching TRBD2 (6 bases). Germline loops: CDR1 MNHEY, CDR2 SVGAGI. The length of the CDR3 is 14 residues. V shed 2 bases and J shed 5 bases, with 10 bases lying between them. The CDR3 nucleotides are TGTGCCAGCAGTTACACTAGCCGGGACAATGAGCAGTTCTTC. Its protein product is CASSYTSRDNEQFF.

The sample holds a few counts of this clone. The chain links TRBV10-3 to TRBJ1-3; TRBD1 agrees at 9 bases. V shed 7 bases, J shed 5 bases, and the junction held 9 bases outside the gene matches. Germline V gene data show CDR1 as ENHRY and CDR2 as SYGVKD. This CDR3 has 15 residues. CDR3 region: CAITVGQGSRNTIYF. The CDR3 region has the DNA TGTGCCATCACCGTTGGACAGGGGTCCCGAAACACCATATATTTT.

The chain recombines TRBV6-5 with TRBJ1-1; weak D call: TRBD1 (6 bases). The CDR3 length is 14 residues. V was clipped by 11 bases and J by 2 bases, with 18 bases between them. From germline, CDR1 is MNHEY and CDR2 SVGAGI. CDR3 protein: CAAGAGWANTEAFF. CDR3 DNA: TGTGCCGCAGGGGCAGGGTGGGCCAACACTGAAGCTTTCTTT.

This clone was seen at least ten times. The rearrangement links TRBV7-2 to TRBJ2-1, with D possibly TRBD1 on 6 matching bases. Germline CDR1 is SGHTA and CDR2 is FQGNSA. V was shortened by 6 bases and J by 8 bases, with 20 bases between the two germline ends. This CDR3 comprises 15 residues. Here the CDR3 DNA reads TGTGCCAGCAGACCCAGGGGTGGAAGTGTCTATGAGCAGTTCTTC. Protein product: CASRPRGGSVYEQFF.

This chain uses TRBV6-1 with TRBJ2-7; no clear D gene. Germline V gene lookup returns CDR1 MNHNS and CDR2 SASEGT. The CDR3 has 13 amino acids. Trimming took 4 bases from V and 0 from J, leaving 7 bases between them. Here the CDR3 DNA reads TGTGCCAGCAGTGGTCAGCGCTCCTACGAGCAGTACTTC. It translates to CASSGQRSYEQYF.

The DNA of the CDR3 is TGTGCCAGCAGCGTACGGACAGGGATCCCAGATACGCAGTATTTT. This translates into CASSVRTGIPDTQYF. V gene TRBV9 combines with J gene TRBJ2-3, with 8 bases aligning to TRBD1. The CDR3 loop spans 15 amino acids. V lost 1 base and J lost 4; bases outside the gene matches: 5. CDR1 SGDLS and CDR2 YYNGEE come from the germline V gene.

This chain uses TRBV27 with TRBJ1-4; 7 bases agree with TRBD1. The V and J ends lost 5 bases and 7 bases, in that order; junction bases with no gene match: 13. Germline V gene data show CDR1 as MNHEY and CDR2 as SMNVEV (reference sequence). This CDR3 region has 16 residues. CDR3 DNA sequence: TGTGCCAGCAGTCCCCAGGGGGTTACCGCAGGTGAAAAACTGTTTTTT. It specifies CASSPQGVTAGEKLFF.

This clone was detected ten times or more. The CDR3 DNA is TGTGCCAGCAGCCATACCTGGGGGGGTGGCGGGGAGCTGTTTTTT. It codes for CASSHTWGGGGELFF. V gene TRBV6-5 combines with J gene TRBJ2-2; 7 nucleotides agree with TRBD2. Germline V gives CDR1 MNHEY, CDR2 SVGAGI. J was trimmed by 7 bases and V by 6 bases; bases with no gene match: 11. This CDR3 region has 15 residues.

This clone was seen a few times. CDR3 nucleotides: TGTGCCAGCGAGCAGGGGGCCCATCAGCCCCAGCATTTT. It is translated as CASEQGAHQPQHF. The chain has TRBV2 and TRBJ1-5; TRBD1 aligns across 8 bases. The CDR3 length is 13 residues. V lost 8 bases, J lost 5 bases, and 5 bases stayed unmatched. The germline gives CDR1 SNHLY, CDR2 FYNNEI.

The chain has TRBV28 and TRBJ2-5; TRBD2 agrees at 10 bases. Per the germline V gene, CDR1 is MDHEN and CDR2 is SYDVKM. The V gene end was trimmed by 6 bases and the J gene end by 1 base; junction bases not matched to a gene: 5. The CDR3 loop spans 15 amino acids. DNA of the CDR3: TGTGCCAGCAGGACCGCTAGCGGGGGCCAAGAGACCCAGTACTTC. Protein sequence: CASRTASGGQETQYF.

The chain combines TRBV10-3 with TRBJ2-2, with 8 bases fitting TRBD1. The ends lost 11 bases at V and 4 bases at J; junction bases unmatched: 9. Germline V gene data show CDR1 as ENHRY and CDR2 as SYGVKD. CDR3 length equals 14 residues. CDR3 sequence (DNA): TGTGCCGGCAGACAGGGGCGCGGCACCGGGGAGCTGTTTTTT. Protein: CAGRQGRGTGELFF.

There are many counts of this clone. The chain is built from TRBV18 and TRBJ2-1; TRBD1 matches at 7 bases. The CDR3 is made up of 15 amino acids. V was pared by 3 bases and J by 8 bases, with 10 bases of the junction left unmatched. The germline CDR1 and CDR2 sequences are KGHSH and LQKENI. This CDR3 is CASSPSPDRPDEQFF. The CDR3 DNA reads TGTGCCAGCTCACCCTCTCCGGACAGGCCCGATGAGCAGTTCTTC. The full variable domain, its missing parts supplied by reference TRBV18 and TRBJ2-1, is NAGVMQNPRHLVRRRGQEARLRCSPMKGHSHVYWYRQLPEEGLKFMVYLQKENIIDESGMPKERFSAEFPKEGPSILRIQQVVRGDSAAYFCASSPSPDRPDEQFFGPGTRLTVL.

In its sample, this clone was seen a few times. The rearrangement uses TRBV11-2 and TRBJ2-3; 12 bases line up with TRBD2. The CDR3 runs to 16 residues. Germline-derived CDR1 and CDR2 are SGHAT and FQNNGV. With 5 bases clipped from V and 2 bases from J, the junction kept 5 bases outside the gene matches. CDR3 coding DNA: TGTGCCAGCAGCAAACTAGCGGGAGGTTCCACAGATACGCAGTATTTT. Protein: CASSKLAGGSTDTQYF.

In this sample, this clone turned up once. The chain joins TRBV9 to TRBJ2-1; D not resolved. The CDR3 is made up of 14 amino acids. Germline CDR1 and CDR2: SGDLS and YYNGEE. Deletions cut 3 bases from V and 9 bases from J, with 16 bases between. CDR3 loop: CASSAVPRVGEQFF. DNA of the CDR3: TGTGCCAGCAGCGCCGTCCCACGGGTCGGTGAGCAGTTCTTC.

This clone turned up a few times. For the CDR3, the DNA is TGTGCCAGCAGCTCTAAGGGCCGAGGTAGTGAAAAACTGTTTTTT. Amino acids: CASSSKGRGSEKLFF. V and J are TRBV7-9 and TRBJ1-4; no reliable D call. V lost 4 bases and J lost 7, with 16 bases in between. Germline V lookup: CDR1 SEHNR, CDR2 FQNEAQ (reference sequence). The length of the CDR3 is 15 residues.

This clone was picked up a small number of times. The gene calls are TRBV27 and TRBJ1-2; possible D gene TRBD1, 5 bases. There are 16 residues in the CDR3. Germline V gene data show CDR1 as MNHEY and CDR2 as SMNVEV (reference sequence). V was pared by 0 bases and J by 8 bases, with 19 bases between. CDR3 DNA sequence: TGTGCCAGCAGTTTATCGGGGGGTGCACGCACGCGCGGCTACACCTTC. This encodes CASSLSGGARTRGYTF.

V and J are TRBV7-2 and TRBJ2-7, with TRBD2 identical over 7 bases. This CDR3 region has 12 residues. Germline CDR1 reads SGHTA; CDR2 reads FQGNSA. With V trimmed by 4 bases and J by 10 bases, 7 bases remained unmatched. CDR3 amino acids: CASSSIPGLQYF. Written as DNA, the CDR3 is TGTGCCAGCAGCTCCATTCCGGGACTACAGTACTTC.

This clone came up a few times. The V and J genes are TRBV4-1 and TRBJ2-5; D is unresolved. V lost 1 base, J lost 0 bases, and 3 bases lay in between. The CDR3 sequence is 13 residues long. Germline V lookup: CDR1 MGHRA, CDR2 YSYEKL. The CDR3 reads CASSQVDQETQYF. The DNA of the CDR3 is TGCGCCAGCAGCCAAGTCGACCAAGAGACCCAGTACTTC.

This clone turned up a few times. The sample carries other DNA sequences with the same CDR3. This chain joins TRBV7-3 and TRBJ2-5; D possibly corresponds to TRBD1 (6 bases). V gave up 0 bases and J gave up 5 bases, with 13 bases separating them. The CDR3 has 15 amino acids. CDR1 is SGHTA and CDR2 is FQGTGA in the germline V gene. The CDR3 region has the DNA TGTGCCAGCAGCTTAACGTGGGGGCAGGGTGAGACCCAGTACTTC. It is translated as CASSLTWGQGETQYF.

The chain carries TRBV4-3 and TRBJ1-2, with D possibly matching TRBD1 (5 bases). Between the trimmed V and J ends, which lost 0 bases and 2 bases, there was a span of 10 bases. Germline CDR1 and CDR2: LGHNA and YSLEER. The CDR3 sequence is 15 residues long. The CDR3: CASSQDRAGNYGYTF. For the CDR3, the DNA is TGCGCCAGCAGCCAAGATCGGGCAGGGAACTATGGCTACACCTTC.

This clone appeared a few times. The V gene is TRBV28, the J gene TRBJ2-4; D possibly corresponds to TRBD2 (6 bases). The CDR3 covers 13 residues. V was pared by 8 bases and J by 7 bases, with 15 bases between. The V gene's germline CDR1 is MDHEN and CDR2 SYDVKM. The DNA of the CDR3 is TGTGCCAGCGGTTGGAGGGGTCTCAACATTCAGTACTTC. Protein: CASGWRGLNIQYF. Full variable domain (rest looked up from reference TRBV28 and TRBJ2-4): DVKVTQSSRYLVKRTGEKVFLECVQDMDHENMFWYRQDPGLGLRLIYFSYDVKMKEKGDIPEGYSVSREKKERFSLILESASTNQTSMYLCASGWRGLNIQYFGAGTRLSVL.

The rearrangement uses TRBV4-3 and TRBJ2-1, with 7 bases lining up with TRBD2. Germline V CDR1 and CDR2: LGHNA, YSLEER. CDR3 size: 16 residues. The junction had 10 bases not matched to a gene; V was cut back by 0 bases and J by 8 bases. The CDR3 region is CASSQEGLRGVHEQFF. CDR3 coding DNA: TGCGCCAGCAGCCAAGAGGGGCTCCGGGGGGTCCATGAGCAGTTCTTC.